Listed below are T cell receptor beta chains from one sample, sequenced in a study of OX40 agonist ivuxolimab in advanced cancers. Some clones are missing from TCRdb's copy, which holds only in-frame ones; the method was immunoSEQ multiplex PCR. Of 40,000 to 55,000 clones in the sample, roughly 90% were seen once. The sample was CD4+ or CD8+ T cells sorted from blood, taken in a trial of the OX40 agonist ivuxolimab. The receptors here all came from an adult with an advanced solid tumor such as melanoma, head and neck, liver or kidney cancer. Both conserved end residues are part of each CDR3. The order of the fields is clone size, V gene, J gene, D gene, CDR3 DNA, CDR3 protein. D genes are given only for firm matches. Not all rows give a size; the values are once, few, many and, for expanded clones, a class.

>.|TRBV28|TRBJ1-2|.
TGTGCCAGCAACACGGGGAACTATGGCTACACCTTC
CASNTGNYGYTF
>.|TRBV30|TRBJ2-2|.
TGTGCCTGGATACGGGGTAGAACCGGGGAGCTGTTTTTT
CAWIRGRTGELFF
>.|TRBV20-1|TRBJ2-1|.
TGCAGTGCTCCCGGGCCCACTTTAGAGTTCTTC
CSAPGPTLEFF
>.|TRBV28|TRBJ2-4|TRBD1
TGTGCCAGCAGTTTGCTCACCGCGACAGGGTCGGGTCACATTCAGTACTTC
CASSLLTATGSGHIQYF
>.|TRBV27|TRBJ2-1|.
TGTGCCAGCAGTCCCATGGCGACCTACAATGAGCAGTTCTTC
CASSPMATYNEQFF
>.|TRBV6-5|TRBJ1-2|TRBD1
TGTGCCAGCAGTTACTTCTCGACAGGGTCAGTCGATGGCTACACCTTC
CASSYFSTGSVDGYTF
>.|TRBV5-1|TRBJ2-7|.
TGCGCCAGCAGCTTGGAGGACAGAAGCTCCTACGAGCAGTACTTC
CASSLEDRSSYEQYF
>.|TRBV19|TRBJ1-2|.
TGTGCCAGTAGTTGGTTGGTGACAGGAGGCTATGGCTACACCTTC
CASSWLVTGGYGYTF
>.|TRBV28|TRBJ1-5|.
TGTGCCAGCACCCTCCGGGCCAAGCAGAATCAGCCCCAGCATTTT
CASTLRAKQNQPQHF
>.|TRBV27|TRBJ2-2|.
TGTGCCAGCCGCGGACAGATCACCGGGGAGCTGTTTTTT
CASRGQITGELFF
>few|TRBV11-2|TRBJ2-5|TRBD2
TGTGCCAGCAGCCGACTAGCCTCTTGGGAGACCCAGTACTTC
CASSRLASWETQYF
>once|TRBV6-1|TRBJ2-7|TRBD1
TGTGCCAGCAGTGAAGGGGGACAGGATTACGAGCAGTACTTC
CASSEGGQDYEQYF
>.|TRBV20-1|TRBJ2-3|.
TGCAGTACGGACAGTACAGATACGCAGTATTTT
CSTDSTDTQYF
>.|TRBV7-9|TRBJ2-7|.
TGTGCCAGCAGCCGACGGGCAGGGGTCAACGAGCAGTACTTC
CASSRRAGVNEQYF
>.|TRBV13|TRBJ1-3|.
TGTGCCAGCAGAGCCCACGGAGGACGATCTGGAAACACCATATATTTT
CASRAHGGRSGNTIYF
>.|TRBV5-1|TRBJ2-1|TRBD2
TGCGCCAGCAGCTTGGCCACAAATCCGACTAGCGGGCAGTTCTTC
CASSLATNPTSGQFF
>.|TRBV5-6|TRBJ2-2|TRBD1
TGTGCCAGCACCCAGGCCGGGACAGTCACCGGGGAGCTGTTTTTT
CASTQAGTVTGELFF
>.|TRBV30|TRBJ2-7|TRBD1
TGTGCCTGGAGTGGGGGGACAGGACCCTACGAGCAGTACTTC
CAWSGGTGPYEQYF
>few|TRBV7-8|TRBJ1-1|.
TGTGCCAGCAGCTTAGGTCCGGGGCAGGGGAACACTGAAGCTTTCTTT
CASSLGPGQGNTEAFF
>.|TRBV7-9|TRBJ1-5|TRBD1
TGTGCCAGCAGCAGGGGACAGGGAAATAGCAATCAGCCCCAGCATTTT
CASSRGQGNSNQPQHF
>.|TRBV25-1|TRBJ1-5|.
TGTGCCAGCAGTGATATGGTGGTCAATCAGCCCCAGCATTTT
CASSDMVVNQPQHF
>.|TRBV5-1|TRBJ2-7|.
TGCGCCAGCAGCTTGCTGGCCAGGAACGAGCAGTACTTC
CASSLLARNEQYF
>.|TRBV7-2|TRBJ2-5|TRBD1
TGTGCCAGCAGCCCGAACAGGGGTCAGGAGACCCAGTACTTC
CASSPNRGQETQYF
>.|TRBV19|TRBJ1-2|.
TGTGCCAGTAGTATCGGACAGTCTAACTATGGCTACACCTTC
CASSIGQSNYGYTF
>.|TRBV6-6|TRBJ2-7|.
TGTGCCAGCAGTTACGCAGGGGTACACGAGCAGTACTTC
CASSYAGVHEQYF
>.|TRBV7-8|TRBJ2-2|.
TGTGCCAGCACCCTCGGGGATGCAGGACTTCTCACCGGGGAGCTGTTTTTT
CASTLGDAGLLTGELFF
>.|TRBV28|TRBJ1-2|.
TGTGCCAGCATCCGATGGCCTCAGGGAGATGGCTACACCTTC
CASIRWPQGDGYTF
>few|TRBV18|TRBJ1-5|TRBD1
TGTGCCAGCTCACCTGCCGGGACAGAGAGATCGGGGCCCCAGCATTTT
CASSPAGTERSGPQHF
>.|TRBV21-1|TRBJ1-5|.
TGTGCCAGCAGCCCCTCCGAAGGGACGGTGACCAATCAGCCCCAGCATTTT
CASSPSEGTVTNQPQHF
>.|TRBV9|TRBJ2-7|.
TGTGCCAGCAGTCCCGGGACTCTCAGCTCCTACGAGCAGTACTTC
CASSPGTLSSYEQYF
>.|TRBV5-4|TRBJ2-2|.
TGTGCCAGCAGCTCGGGGACGAACACCGGGGAGCTGTTTTTT
CASSSGTNTGELFF
>.|TRBV10-3|TRBJ1-2|.
TGTGCCATCAGTGAGTCTGCGGCAGAAGATGGCTACACCTTC
CAISESAAEDGYTF
>.|TRBV11-2|TRBJ2-4|.
TGTGCCAGCAGCTCCCGGCTGGGCCAAAACATTCAGTACTTC
CASSSRLGQNIQYF
>.|TRBV27|TRBJ2-5|TRBD2
TGTGCCAGCAGTTCCCCCGGGACTAGAAAAGAGACCCAGTACTTC
CASSSPGTRKETQYF
>.|TRBV30|TRBJ1-4|.
TGTGCCTGGGGGAGGGGGTTCAATGAAAAACTGTTTTTT
CAWGRGFNEKLFF
>.|TRBV6-6|TRBJ1-1|TRBD1
TGTGCCAGCAGTCGCCGGGACAGGTTGAACACTGAAGCTTTCTTT
CASSRRDRLNTEAFF
>.|TRBV2|TRBJ2-1|.
TGTGCCAGCAGTGAAAAGCTAAGCTCCTACAATGAGCAGTTCTTC
CASSEKLSSYNEQFF
>.|TRBV18|TRBJ2-6|TRBD2
TGTGCCAGCTCACCGCAACCCGAGAGAACTAGCGGGAGAATAAGGGCCAACGTCCTGACTTTC
CASSPQPERTSGRIRANVLTF
>.|TRBV5-1|TRBJ2-3|.
TGCGCCAGCAGCCCGTTAAAAAGCACAGATACGCAGTATTTT
CASSPLKSTDTQYF
>.|TRBV7-2|TRBJ1-3|TRBD1
TGTGCCAGCAGCCCCGCTCGACAGGGAAGGGCAGGAAACACCATATATTTT
CASSPARQGRAGNTIYF
>few|TRBV16|TRBJ1-2|.
TGTGCCAGCACCACGGTCGCCCGGGTATATGGCTACACCTTC
CASTTVARVYGYTF
>.|TRBV19|TRBJ1-5|.
TGTGCCAGTAGTGTTTCACCGCTTAATCAGCCCCAGCATTTT
CASSVSPLNQPQHF
>.|TRBV6-1|TRBJ2-3|TRBD1
TGTGCCAGCAGCGGGGGACAGGGGGCTTGGGATACGCAGTATTTT
CASSGGQGAWDTQYF
>.|TRBV5-1|TRBJ2-3|.
TGCGCCAGCAGCTTGACAGGGTATAGCACAGATACGCAGTATTTT
CASSLTGYSTDTQYF
>.|TRBV4-1|TRBJ2-7|TRBD2
TGCGCCAGCAGCCAAGTTTCTAGCGGCTCCTACGAGCAGTACTTC
CASSQVSSGSYEQYF
>.|TRBV27|TRBJ1-2|.
TGTGCCAGCAGTTTATCTAGTTCGGGGGCAGGCGGCTACACCTTC
CASSLSSSGAGGYTF
>.|TRBV4-1|TRBJ1-5|.
TGCGCCAGCAGCCAAGTTCAGGGAGCCCAGCATTTT
CASSQVQGAQHF